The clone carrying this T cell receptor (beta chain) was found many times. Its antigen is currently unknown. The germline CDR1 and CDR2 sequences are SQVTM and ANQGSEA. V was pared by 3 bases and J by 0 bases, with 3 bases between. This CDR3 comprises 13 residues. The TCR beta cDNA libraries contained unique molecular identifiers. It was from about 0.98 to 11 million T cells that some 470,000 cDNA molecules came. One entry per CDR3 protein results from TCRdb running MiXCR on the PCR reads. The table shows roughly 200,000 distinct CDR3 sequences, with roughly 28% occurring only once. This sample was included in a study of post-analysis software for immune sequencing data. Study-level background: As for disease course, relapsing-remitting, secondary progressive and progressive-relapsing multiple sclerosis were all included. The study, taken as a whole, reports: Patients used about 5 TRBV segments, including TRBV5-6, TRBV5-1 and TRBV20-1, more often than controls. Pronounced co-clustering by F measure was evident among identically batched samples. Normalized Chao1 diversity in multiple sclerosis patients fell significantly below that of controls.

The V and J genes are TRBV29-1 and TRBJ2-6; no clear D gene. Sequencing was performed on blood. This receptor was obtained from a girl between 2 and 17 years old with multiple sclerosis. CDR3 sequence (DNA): TGCAGCGTTGACAGCTCTGGGGCCAACGTCCTGACTTTC. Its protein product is CSVDSSGANVLTF.